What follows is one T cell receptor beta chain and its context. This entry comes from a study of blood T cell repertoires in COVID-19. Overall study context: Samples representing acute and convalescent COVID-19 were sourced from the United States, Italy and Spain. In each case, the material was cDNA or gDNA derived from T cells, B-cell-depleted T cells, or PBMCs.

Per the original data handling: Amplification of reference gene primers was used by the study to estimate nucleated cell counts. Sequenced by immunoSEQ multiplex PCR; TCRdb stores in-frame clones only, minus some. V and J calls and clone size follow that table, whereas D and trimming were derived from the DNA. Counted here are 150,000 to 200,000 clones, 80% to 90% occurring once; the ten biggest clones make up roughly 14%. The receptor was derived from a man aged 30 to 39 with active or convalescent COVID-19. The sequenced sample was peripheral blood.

The CDR3 bases are TGTGCCTGGAGAGGTCACAGGAACACTGAAGCTTTCTTT. Translation: CAWRGHRNTEAFF. The chain joins TRBV30 to TRBJ1-1, with D uncertain. The CDR3 is 13 residues long. Germline loops: CDR1 GTSNPN, CDR2 SVGIG (reference sequence). With 3 bases removed from V and 1 base from J, the gap between germline ends came to 9 bases.